Following are 4 T cell receptor beta chains from one sample sequenced in a study of blood T cell repertoires in COVID-19. Here immunoSEQ multiplex PCR was the method, and the copy in TCRdb shows in-frame clones only, minus some. The data show 250,000 to 350,000 clones, over 75% seen once. Source material: peripheral blood. These receptors were collected from a woman aged 50 to 65 who had recovered from COVID-19.

This clone was observed a handful of times. In DNA form, the CDR3 reads TGTGCCAGCAGCATTACAGGGGGTGGCGGGGAGCTGTTTTTT. Translation: CASSITGGGGELFF. The V gene is TRBV7-2, the J gene TRBJ2-2; TRBD1 aligns across 8 bases. The CDR3 is 14 amino acids. J gave up 7 bases and V 5 bases, and 6 bases lay outside the gene matches. CDR1 and CDR2 (germline): SGHTA, FQGNSA.

The V call is TRBV4-1, the J call TRBJ2-7; possible D gene TRBD1, 7 bases. CDR1 MGHRA and CDR2 YSYEKL come from the germline V gene. CDR3 length: 16 residues. With 1 base removed from V and 2 bases from J, the gap between germline ends came to 15 bases. The CDR3 reads CASSQVGGTVTYEQYF. In DNA form, the CDR3 reads TGCGCCAGCAGCCAAGTTGGGGGGACAGTTACCTACGAGCAGTACTTC.

The rearrangement links TRBV6-5 to TRBJ2-2; D gene unclear. Germline V CDR1 and CDR2: MNHEY, SVGAGI. V lost 6 bases and J 0 bases, leaving 11 bases between the germline ends. The CDR3 totals 15 residues. The CDR3 here is CASSRGGPNTGELFF. CDR3 coding DNA: TGTGCCAGCAGCCGCGGCGGTCCGAACACCGGGGAGCTGTTTTTT.

The chain has TRBV30 and TRBJ1-2; D is ambiguous. V lost 2 bases and J lost 4, with 14 bases in between. The CDR3 is 14 amino acids. Germline V gene lookup returns CDR1 GTSNPN and CDR2 SVGIG (reference sequence). The CDR3 loop is CAWSRRSVLYGYTF. The CDR3 DNA is TGTGCCTGGAGTAGGCGGAGTGTACTCTATGGCTACACCTTC.